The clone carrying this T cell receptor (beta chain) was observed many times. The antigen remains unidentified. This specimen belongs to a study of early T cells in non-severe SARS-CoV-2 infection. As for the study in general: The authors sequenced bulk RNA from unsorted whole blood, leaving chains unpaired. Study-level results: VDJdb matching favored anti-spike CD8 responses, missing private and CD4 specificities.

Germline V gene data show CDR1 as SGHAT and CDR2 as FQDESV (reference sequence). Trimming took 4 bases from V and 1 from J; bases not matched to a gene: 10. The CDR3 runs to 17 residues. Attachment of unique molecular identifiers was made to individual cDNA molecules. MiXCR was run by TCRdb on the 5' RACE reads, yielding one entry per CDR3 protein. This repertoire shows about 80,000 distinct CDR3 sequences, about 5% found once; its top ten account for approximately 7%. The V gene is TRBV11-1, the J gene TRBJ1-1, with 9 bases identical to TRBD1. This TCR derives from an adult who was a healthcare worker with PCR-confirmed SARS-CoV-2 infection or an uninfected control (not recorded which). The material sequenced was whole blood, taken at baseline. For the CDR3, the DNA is TGTGCCAGCAGCTCCCCCCGGGACAGGGTGAAGAACACTGAAGCTTTCTTT. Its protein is CASSSPRDRVKNTEAFF.